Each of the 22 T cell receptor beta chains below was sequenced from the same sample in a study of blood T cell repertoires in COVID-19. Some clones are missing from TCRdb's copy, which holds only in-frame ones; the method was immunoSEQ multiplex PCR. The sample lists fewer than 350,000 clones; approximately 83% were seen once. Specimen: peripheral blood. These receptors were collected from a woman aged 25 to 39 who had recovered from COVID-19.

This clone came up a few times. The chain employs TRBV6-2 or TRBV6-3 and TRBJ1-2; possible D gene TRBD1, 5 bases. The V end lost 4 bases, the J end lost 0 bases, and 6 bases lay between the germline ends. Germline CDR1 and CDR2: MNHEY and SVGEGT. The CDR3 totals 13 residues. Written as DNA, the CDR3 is TGTGCCAGCAGTTTGGACACTAACTATGGCTACACCTTC. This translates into CASSLDTNYGYTF.

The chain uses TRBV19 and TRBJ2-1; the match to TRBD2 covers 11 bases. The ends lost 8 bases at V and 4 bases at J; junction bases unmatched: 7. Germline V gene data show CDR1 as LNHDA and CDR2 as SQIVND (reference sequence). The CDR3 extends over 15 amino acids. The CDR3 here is CASGETSGAYNEQFF. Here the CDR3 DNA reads TGTGCCAGTGGGGAGACTAGCGGGGCTTACAATGAGCAGTTCTTC.

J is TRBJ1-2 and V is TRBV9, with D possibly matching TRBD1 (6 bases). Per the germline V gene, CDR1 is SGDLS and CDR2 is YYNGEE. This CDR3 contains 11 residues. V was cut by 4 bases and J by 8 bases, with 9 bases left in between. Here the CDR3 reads CASSTQGGYTF. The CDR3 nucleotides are TGTGCCAGCAGCACGCAGGGGGGCTACACCTTC.

The DNA of the CDR3 is TGTGCCAGTCGGTTCGGGAGCAATGAGCAGTTCTTC. Translating gives CASRFGSNEQFF. J is TRBJ2-1 and V is TRBV19, with a possible D match to TRBD2 (6 bases). CDR1 and CDR2 (germline): LNHDA, SQIVND (reference sequence). The CDR3 totals 12 residues. Trimming stripped 8 bases from V and 6 bases from J, with 11 bases between. Filled out from reference TRBV19 and TRBJ2-1, the complete variable domain reads DGGITQSPKYLFRKEGQNVTLSCEQNLNHDAMYWYRQDPGQGLRLIYYSQIVNDFQKGDIAEGYSVSREKKESFPLTVTSAQKNPTAFYLCASRFGSNEQFFGPGTRLTVL.

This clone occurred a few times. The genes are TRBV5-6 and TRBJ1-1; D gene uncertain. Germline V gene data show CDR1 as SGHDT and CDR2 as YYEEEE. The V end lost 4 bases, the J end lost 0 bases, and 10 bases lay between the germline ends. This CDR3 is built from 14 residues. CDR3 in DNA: TGTGCCAGCAGCCCAGACAACATGAACACTGAAGCTTTCTTT. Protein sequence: CASSPDNMNTEAFF.

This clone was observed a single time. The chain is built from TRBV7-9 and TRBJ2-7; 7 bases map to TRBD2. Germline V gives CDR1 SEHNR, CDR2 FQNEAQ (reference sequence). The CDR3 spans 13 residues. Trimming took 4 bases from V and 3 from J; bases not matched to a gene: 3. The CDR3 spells CASSSRDYYEQYF. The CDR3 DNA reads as TGTGCCAGCAGCTCCCGGGACTACTACGAGCAGTACTTC.

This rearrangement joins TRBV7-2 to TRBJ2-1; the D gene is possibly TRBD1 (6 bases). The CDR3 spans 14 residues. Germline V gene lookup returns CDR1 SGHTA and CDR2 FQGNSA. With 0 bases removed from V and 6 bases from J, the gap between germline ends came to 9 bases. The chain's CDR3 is CASSLAPDSNEQFF. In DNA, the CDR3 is TGTGCCAGCAGCTTAGCACCGGACAGCAATGAGCAGTTCTTC.

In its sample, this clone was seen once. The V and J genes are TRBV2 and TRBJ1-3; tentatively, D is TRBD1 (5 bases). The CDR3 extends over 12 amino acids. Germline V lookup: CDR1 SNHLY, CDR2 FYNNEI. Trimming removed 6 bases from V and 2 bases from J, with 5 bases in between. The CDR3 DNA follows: TGTGCCAGCAGACAGGCTGGAAACACCATATATTTT. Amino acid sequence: CASRQAGNTIYF.

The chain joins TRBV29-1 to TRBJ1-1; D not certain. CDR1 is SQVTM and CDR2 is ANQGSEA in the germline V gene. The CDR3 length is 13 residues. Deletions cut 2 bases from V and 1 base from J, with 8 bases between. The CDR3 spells CSVEPDKNTEAFF. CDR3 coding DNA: TGCAGCGTTGAACCAGACAAGAACACTGAAGCTTTCTTT.

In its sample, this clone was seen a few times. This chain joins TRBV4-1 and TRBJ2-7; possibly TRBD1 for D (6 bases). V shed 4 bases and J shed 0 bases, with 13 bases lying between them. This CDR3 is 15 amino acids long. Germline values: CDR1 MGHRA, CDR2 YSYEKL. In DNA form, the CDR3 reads TGCGCCAGCAGCCGTTCCGGGACAAACTCCTACGAGCAGTACTTC. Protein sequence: CASSRSGTNSYEQYF.

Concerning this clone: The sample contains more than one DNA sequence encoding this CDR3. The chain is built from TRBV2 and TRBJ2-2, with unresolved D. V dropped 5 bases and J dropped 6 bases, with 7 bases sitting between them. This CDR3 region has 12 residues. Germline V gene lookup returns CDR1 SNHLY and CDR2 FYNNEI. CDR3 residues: CASSSLAGELFF. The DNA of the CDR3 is TGTGCCAGCAGTAGTTTAGCCGGGGAGCTGTTTTTT.

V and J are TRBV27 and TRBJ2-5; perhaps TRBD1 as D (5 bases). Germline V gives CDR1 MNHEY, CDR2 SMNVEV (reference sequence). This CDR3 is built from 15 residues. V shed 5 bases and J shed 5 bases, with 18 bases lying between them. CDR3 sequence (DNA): TGTGCCAGCAGTCTGGACAAGTCCTTGGGTGAGACCCAGTACTTC. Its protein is CASSLDKSLGETQYF.

The CDR3 DNA follows: TGCAGCGTTGAAGATTGGCAGGGGATCTACAATGAGCAGTTCTTC. Protein sequence: CSVEDWQGIYNEQFF. This chain uses TRBV29-1 with TRBJ2-1; possibly TRBD1 for D (6 bases). The germline gives CDR1 SQVTM, CDR2 ANQGSEA. Trimming stripped 0 bases from V and 3 bases from J, with 12 bases between. CDR3 length: 15 amino acids.

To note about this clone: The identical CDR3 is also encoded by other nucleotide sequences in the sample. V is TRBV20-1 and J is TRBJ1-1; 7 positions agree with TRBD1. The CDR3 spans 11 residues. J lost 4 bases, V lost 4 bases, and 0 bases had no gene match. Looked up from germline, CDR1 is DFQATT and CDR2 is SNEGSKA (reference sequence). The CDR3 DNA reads TGCAGTGCTACAGGGGGCACTGAAGCTTTCTTT. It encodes CSATGGTEAFF.

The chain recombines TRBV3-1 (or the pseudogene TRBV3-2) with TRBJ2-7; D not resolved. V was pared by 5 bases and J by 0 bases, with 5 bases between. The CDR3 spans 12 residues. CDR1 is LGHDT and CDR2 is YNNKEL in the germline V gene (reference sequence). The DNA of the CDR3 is TGTGCCAGCAGCGAGTACTCCTACGAGCAGTACTTC. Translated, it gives CASSEYSYEQYF.

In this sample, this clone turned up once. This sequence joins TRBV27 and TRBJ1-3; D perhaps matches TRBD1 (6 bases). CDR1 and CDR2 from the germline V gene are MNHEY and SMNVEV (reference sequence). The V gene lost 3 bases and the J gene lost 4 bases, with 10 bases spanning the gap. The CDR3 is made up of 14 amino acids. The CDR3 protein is CASSLGGPGNTIYF. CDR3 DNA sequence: TGTGCCAGCAGTTTGGGGGGGCCGGGAAACACCATATATTTT.

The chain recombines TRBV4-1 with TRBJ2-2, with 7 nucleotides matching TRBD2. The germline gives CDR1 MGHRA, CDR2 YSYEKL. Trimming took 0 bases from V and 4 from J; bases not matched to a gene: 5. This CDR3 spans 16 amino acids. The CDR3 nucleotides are TGCGCCAGCAGCCAAGACCCAGCGGGGAGCACCGGGGAGCTGTTTTTT. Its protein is CASSQDPAGSTGELFF.

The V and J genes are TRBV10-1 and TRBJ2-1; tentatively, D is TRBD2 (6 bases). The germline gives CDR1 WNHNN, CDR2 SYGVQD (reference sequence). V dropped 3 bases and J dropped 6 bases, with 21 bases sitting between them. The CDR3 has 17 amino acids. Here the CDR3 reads CASSDPRTTPAGNEQFF. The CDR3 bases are TGCGCCAGCAGTGATCCCCGGACTACCCCAGCCGGCAATGAGCAGTTCTTC.

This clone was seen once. In nucleotides, the CDR3 is TGTGCCAGCACTCAGTCTTCGAACACCGGGGAGCTGTTTTTT. Protein sequence: CASTQSSNTGELFF. J is TRBJ2-2 and V is TRBV2; D is uncertain. V lost 7 bases, J lost 0 bases, and 9 bases lay in between. Germline V gene sequence: CDR1 SNHLY, CDR2 FYNNEI. This CDR3 comprises 14 residues.

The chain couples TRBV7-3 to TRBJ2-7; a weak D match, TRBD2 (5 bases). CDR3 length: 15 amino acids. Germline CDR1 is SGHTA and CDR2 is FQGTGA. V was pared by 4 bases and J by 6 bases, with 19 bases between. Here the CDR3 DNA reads TGTGCCAGCAGCTCATGGAGTTTGGAGGACCCCGAGCAGTACTTC. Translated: CASSSWSLEDPEQYF.

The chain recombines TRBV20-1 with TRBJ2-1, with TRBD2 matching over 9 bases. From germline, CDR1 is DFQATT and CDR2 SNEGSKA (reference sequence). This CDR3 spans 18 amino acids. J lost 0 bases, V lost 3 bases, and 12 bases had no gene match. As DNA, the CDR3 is TGCAGTGCTAGTTGGCCTAGCGGGAATAAGAGCTCCTACAATGAGCAGTTCTTC. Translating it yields CSASWPSGNKSSYNEQFF.

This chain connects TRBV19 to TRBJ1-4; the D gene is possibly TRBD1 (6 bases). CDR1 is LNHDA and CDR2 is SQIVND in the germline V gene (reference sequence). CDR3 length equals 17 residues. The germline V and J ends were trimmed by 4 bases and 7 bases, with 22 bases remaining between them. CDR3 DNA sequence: TGTGCCAGTAGTAACATACCCAGGGGCGGGTACGGTGAAAAACTGTTTTTT. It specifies CASSNIPRGGYGEKLFF.